The rows below give T cell receptor beta chains drawn from one sample of a study of T cells in Graves' hyperthyroidism and ophthalmopathy. Each CDR3 protein gets one entry after TCRdb re-called the multiplex PCR reads with MiXCR. The repertoire has about 200,000 distinct CDR3 sequences, roughly 18% of them found once; the top ten carry around 43%. Sequences were obtained from blood. Receptors were obtained from a man aged 35 to 55 with Graves' hyperthyroidism. CDR3s include the opening cysteine and the closing phenylalanine or tryptophan. Fields, in order: D gene, J gene, V gene, clone size, CDR3 DNA, CDR3 protein. A D gene is named only where the DNA matches it firmly. The size entry is marked missing in some rows and otherwise reads once, few, many or a size class.

TRBD2 TRBJ2-5 TRBV7-3 many TGTGCCAGCAGCCCGGGGGGAGGGGCTCTCCAAGAGACCCAGTACTTC CASSPGGGALQETQYF
NA TRBJ2-5 TRBV5-1 many TGCGCCAGCAGCTTGTACAGGGAAGAGACCCAGTACTTC CASSLYREETQYF
TRBD1 TRBJ1-5 TRBV28 many TGTGCCGGGGGACAGGGCGTTTCTGATCAGCCCCAGCATTTT CAGGQGVSDQPQHF
TRBD1 TRBJ2-1 TRBV7-7 many TGTGCTAGCAGCCTATCGGGACAGGGAAGGAATGAGCAGTTCTTC CASSLSGQGRNEQFF
TRBD1 TRBJ2-3 TRBV30 many TGTGCCTGGAGTCTCGGGACAGGGGGAGATACGCAGTATTTT CAWSLGTGGDTQYF
TRBD2 TRBJ2-7 TRBV7-2 many TGTGCCAGCAGCTTAGTTGGTAGCGGGTTCTACGAGCAGTACTTC CASSLVGSGFYEQYF
TRBD1 TRBJ2-7 TRBV13 many TGTGCCAGCAGCCCCCAGGGGGATCGGGGATACGAGCAGTACTTC CASSPQGDRGYEQYF
NA TRBJ2-3 TRBV20-1 many TGCAGTGCTAGAGGACTCGACACAGATACGCAGTATTTT CSARGLDTDTQYF
NA TRBJ2-3 TRBV18 many TGTGCCAGCTCACCATACCAGAGCACAGATACGCAGTATTTT CASSPYQSTDTQYF
NA TRBJ2-7 TRBV7-3 once TGTGCCAGCAGCTTAAGCCTGCTAACCAGCCACGAGCAGTACTTC CASSLSLLTSHEQYF
TRBD2 TRBJ2-1 TRBV2 many TGTGCCAGCAGTGCCGGGGGGAACAATGAGCAGTTCTTC CASSAGGNNEQFF
NA TRBJ2-7 TRBV6-1 many TGTGCCAGCAGTGACATCAGGGGTTCCTACGAGCAGTACTTC CASSDIRGSYEQYF
NA TRBJ2-7 TRBV12-3/TRBV12-4 many TGTGCCAGCAGCCCACTGAGCGGAAGGCTCTCCTACGAGCAGTACTTC CASSPLSGRLSYEQYF
NA TRBJ1-5 TRBV20-1 NA TGCAGTGCTAACGGACAGAATAGCAATCAGCCCCAGCATTTT CSANGQNSNQPQHF
NA TRBJ2-7 TRBV6-1 many TGTGCCAGCAGTGATTCGCGAGGAGGGGACTACGAGCAGTACTTC CASSDSRGGDYEQYF
TRBD1 TRBJ2-3 TRBV6-1 many TGTGCCAGCGGATCCCGCGGTGAGGGGGCGTCAGATACGCAGTATTTT CASGSRGEGASDTQYF
NA TRBJ1-1 TRBV2 many TGTGCCAGCAGGGGACTCTCGCGGTTAGCTTTCTTT CASRGLSRLAFF
NA TRBJ2-1 TRBV24-1 few TGTGCCACCAGTGATTTGCCGACGCGCTCCTACAATGAGCAGTTCTTC CATSDLPTRSYNEQFF
NA TRBJ2-1 TRBV2 many TGTGCCAGCAGACAAGCGGTTTTGTCCGAGCAGTTCTTC CASRQAVLSEQFF
NA TRBJ1-6 TRBV9 few TGTGCCAGCAGCGTACTAGGGTCTTGGGGCGATTCACCCCTCCACTTT CASSVLGSWGDSPLHF
TRBD1 TRBJ1-2 TRBV20-1 NA TGCAGTGCTAGAGACCCCATTGGACAGGGGGCCCACTATGGCTACACCTTC CSARDPIGQGAHYGYTF
NA TRBJ2-3 TRBV10-3 many TGTGCCATCAGCAGGGAGACAGATACGCAGTATTTT CAISRETDTQYF
NA TRBJ2-1 TRBV27 few TGTGCCAGCAGTTTATTCCATATTATCCGGGGGTGGACCCCCAATGAGCAGTTCTTC CASSLFHIIRGWTPNEQFF
TRBD2 TRBJ2-3 TRBV9 few TGTGCCAGCAGCGCGAGCGGGGGGGCTGTGCGGACGCAGTATTTT CASSASGGAVRTQYF
TRBD1 TRBJ1-2 TRBV14 few TGTGCCAGCAGCCAAGTACAGGGGGGCGGCTATGGCTACACCTTC CASSQVQGGGYGYTF
NA TRBJ2-5 TRBV7-3 many TGTGCCAGCAGCTTAAACCAAGAGACCCAGTACTTC CASSLNQETQYF
NA TRBJ1-5 TRBV2 many TGTGCCAGCAGTGAGTGGGAAAATAGCAATCAGCCCCAGCATTTT CASSEWENSNQPQHF
NA TRBJ2-3 TRBV19 NA TGTGCCAGTAGTATGATGCAGGGATTCTCAGATACGCAGTATTTT CASSMMQGFSDTQYF
TRBD1 TRBJ1-5 TRBV28 many TGTGCCAGCAGTTTTGATCAACAGGGGGCTGAGCAGCCCCAGCATTTT CASSFDQQGAEQPQHF